The source of this TCR beta chain is a study of OX40 agonist ivuxolimab in advanced cancers. This clone was counted only a few times. Sequencing was performed with immunoSEQ multiplex PCR; in TCRdb, only in-frame clones are kept and a portion is missing. The data contain tens of thousands of clones, roughly nine tenths of them seen just once; the ten biggest clones take up about 2.7%. The source of this sequence is an adult with an advanced solid tumor such as melanoma, head and neck, liver or kidney cancer. This sample comprised CD4+ or CD8+ T cells sorted from blood, obtained in a trial of the OX40 agonist ivuxolimab.

The CDR3 reads CASGQDSNQPQHF. As DNA, the CDR3 is TGTGCCAGCGGACAGGACAGCAATCAGCCCCAGCATTTT. The genes are TRBV2 and TRBJ1-5; 7 nucleotides line up with TRBD1. Germline-derived CDR1 and CDR2 are SNHLY and FYNNEI. The ends lost 8 bases at V and 1 base at J; junction bases unmatched: 2. The CDR3 has 13 amino acids.